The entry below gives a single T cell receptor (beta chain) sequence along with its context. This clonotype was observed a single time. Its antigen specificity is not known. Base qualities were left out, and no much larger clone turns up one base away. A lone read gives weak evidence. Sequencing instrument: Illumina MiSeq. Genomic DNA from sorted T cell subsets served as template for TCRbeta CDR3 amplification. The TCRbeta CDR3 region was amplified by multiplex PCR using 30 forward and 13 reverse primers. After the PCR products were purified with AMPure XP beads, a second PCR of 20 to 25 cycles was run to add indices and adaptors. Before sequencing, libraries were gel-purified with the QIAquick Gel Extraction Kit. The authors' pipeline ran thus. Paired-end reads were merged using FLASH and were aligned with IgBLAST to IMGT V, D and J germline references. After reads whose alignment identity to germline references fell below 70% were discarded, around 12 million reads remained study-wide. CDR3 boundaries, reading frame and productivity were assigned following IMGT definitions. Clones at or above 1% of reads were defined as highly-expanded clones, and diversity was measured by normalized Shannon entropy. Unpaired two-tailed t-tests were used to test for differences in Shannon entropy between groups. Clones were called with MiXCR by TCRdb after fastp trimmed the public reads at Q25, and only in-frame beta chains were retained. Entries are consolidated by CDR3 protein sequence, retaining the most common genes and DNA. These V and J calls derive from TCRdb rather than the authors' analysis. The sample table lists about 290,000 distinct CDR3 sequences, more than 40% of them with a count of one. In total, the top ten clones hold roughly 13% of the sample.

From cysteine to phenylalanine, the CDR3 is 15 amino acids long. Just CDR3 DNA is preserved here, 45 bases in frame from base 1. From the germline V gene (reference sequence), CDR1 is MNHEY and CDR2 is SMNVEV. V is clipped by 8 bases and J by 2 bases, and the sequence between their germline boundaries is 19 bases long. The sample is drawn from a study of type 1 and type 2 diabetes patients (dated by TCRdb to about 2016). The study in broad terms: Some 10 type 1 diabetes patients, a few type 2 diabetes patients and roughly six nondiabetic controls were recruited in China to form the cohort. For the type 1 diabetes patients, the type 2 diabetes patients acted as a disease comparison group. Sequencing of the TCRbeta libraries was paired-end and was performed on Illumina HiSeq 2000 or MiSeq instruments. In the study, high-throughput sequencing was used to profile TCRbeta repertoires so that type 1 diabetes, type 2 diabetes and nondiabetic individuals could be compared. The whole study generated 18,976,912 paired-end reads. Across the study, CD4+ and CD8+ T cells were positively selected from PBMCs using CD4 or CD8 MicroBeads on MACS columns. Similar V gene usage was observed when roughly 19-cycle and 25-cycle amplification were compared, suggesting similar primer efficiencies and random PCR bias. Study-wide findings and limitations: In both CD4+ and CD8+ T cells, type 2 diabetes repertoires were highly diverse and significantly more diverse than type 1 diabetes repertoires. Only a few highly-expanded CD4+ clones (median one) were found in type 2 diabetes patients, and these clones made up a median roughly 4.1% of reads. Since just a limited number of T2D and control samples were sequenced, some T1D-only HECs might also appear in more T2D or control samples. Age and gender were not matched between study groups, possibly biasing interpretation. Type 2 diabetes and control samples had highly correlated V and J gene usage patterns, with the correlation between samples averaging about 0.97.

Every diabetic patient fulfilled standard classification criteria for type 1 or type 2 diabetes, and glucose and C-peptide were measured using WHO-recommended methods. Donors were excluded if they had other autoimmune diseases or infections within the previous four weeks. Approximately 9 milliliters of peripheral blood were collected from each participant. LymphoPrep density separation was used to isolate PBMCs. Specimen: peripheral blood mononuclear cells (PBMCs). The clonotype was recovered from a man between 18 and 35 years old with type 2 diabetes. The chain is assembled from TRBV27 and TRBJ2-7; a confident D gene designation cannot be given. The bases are TGTGCCAGCCCCTCCCGGGTAACCGGCACCTACGAGCAGTACTTC. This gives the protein CASPSRVTGTYEQYF.